The 9 T cell receptor beta chains below were found in one sample sequenced in a study of response to subunit inactivated influenza vaccine. TCRdb reprocessed the RT-PCR reads with MiXCR, giving one entry per CDR3 protein. The sample includes over 750,000 distinct CDR3 sequences, approximately 21% of them seen just once. Sequences were derived from PBMCs from blood, sampled approximately 5 days after vaccination. Receptors were obtained from a middle-aged man who received an inactivated influenza vaccine.

This clonotype was counted at least ten times. V and J are TRBV6-5 and TRBJ2-2, with 8 bases aligning to TRBD2. With V trimmed by 0 bases and J by 5 bases, 5 bases remained unmatched. The CDR3 is 16 amino acids. The germline V gene encodes CDR1 MNHEY and CDR2 SVGAGI. The CDR3: CASSYSGGGRTGELFF. The CDR3 nucleotides read TGTGCCAGCAGTTACTCGGGCGGGGGGCGAACCGGGGAGCTGTTTTTT.

In this sample, this clonotype turned up a few times. J is TRBJ2-1 and V is TRBV10-3, with TRBD2 matching 13 bases. CDR1 and CDR2 from the germline V gene are ENHRY and SYGVKD. With V trimmed by 6 bases and J by 5 bases, 7 bases remained unmatched. CDR3 length equals 16 residues. CDR3 nucleotide sequence: TGTGCCATCAGAGGACTAGCGGGGGAGAAGGACAATGAGCAGTTCTTC. Translated, it gives CAIRGLAGEKDNEQFF.

This clonotype has more than one count but fewer than ten. V is TRBV11-1 and J is TRBJ1-2; TRBD1 aligns across 7 bases. The CDR3 length is 18 residues. V was pared by 5 bases and J by 3 bases, with 18 bases of the junction left unmatched. Germline loops: CDR1 SGHAT, CDR2 FQDESV (reference sequence). This CDR3 reads CASSPTGTEKKGDYGYTF. As DNA, the CDR3 is TGTGCCAGCAGCCCGACCGGGACAGAAAAGAAAGGAGACTATGGCTACACCTTC.

CDR3 loop: CASSIGTAYGYTF. For the CDR3, the DNA is TGTGCCAGCAGCATTGGGACCGCGTATGGCTACACCTTC. This chain links TRBV7-9 with TRBJ1-2, with D possibly being TRBD1 (5 bases). Germline V lookup: CDR1 SEHNR, CDR2 FQNEAQ (reference sequence). Trimming took off 5 bases at V and 5 bases at J, with 12 bases between the two ends. The CDR3 is 13 residues long.

The CDR3 nucleotides read TGTGCCAGCAGGAATACAGGGAGGTACTCACCCCTCCACTTT. This translates into CASRNTGRYSPLHF. The rearrangement joins TRBV28 to TRBJ1-6, with TRBD1 as a possible D gene (6 bases). The CDR3 consists of 14 residues. Germline assignment: CDR1 MDHEN and CDR2 SYDVKM. The V end was cut by 6 bases, the J end by 10 bases, with 16 bases between.

This clonotype was observed a few times. The chain employs TRBV7-8 and TRBJ1-5; D is possibly TRBD1 (5 bases). CDR3 size: 17 residues. Germline values: CDR1 SGHVS, CDR2 FQNEAQ. The ends were cut back, 3 bases at V and 0 bases at J, with 15 bases in the middle. CDR3 in amino acids: CASSLTGGPYSNQPQHF. The CDR3 nucleotides read TGTGCCAGCAGCTTGACTGGGGGACCGTATAGCAATCAGCCCCAGCATTTT.

The genes are TRBV9 and TRBJ2-1; a weak D match, TRBD1 (6 bases). CDR1 and CDR2 from the germline V gene are SGDLS and YYNGEE. The V and J ends lost 1 base and 2 bases respectively, with 13 bases between them. The CDR3 is made up of 16 amino acids. The CDR3 region is CASSVNRAEAYNEQFF. CDR3 in DNA: TGTGCCAGCAGCGTAAACAGGGCGGAGGCCTACAATGAGCAGTTCTTC.

The chain employs TRBV7-2 and TRBJ2-5; the D gene is possibly TRBD2 (5 bases). Trimming took 3 bases from V and 5 from J, leaving 10 bases between them. Germline values: CDR1 SGHTA, CDR2 FQGNSA. The CDR3 contains 13 residues. The chain's CDR3 is CASSLYWRETQYF. DNA of the CDR3: TGTGCCAGCAGCTTGTACTGGAGGGAGACCCAGTACTTC.

The chain has TRBV11-1 and TRBJ1-2, with TRBD1 matching 9 bases. The CDR3 has 18 amino acids. The J segment lost 8 bases and the V segment lost 2 bases, leaving 18 bases of the junction unmatched. Germline lookup yields CDR1 SGHAT and CDR2 FQDESV (reference sequence). Written as DNA, the CDR3 is TGTGCCAGCAGCTTAAAGGCGGTGGGGACAGGGAAACGACAGGGCTACACCTTC. This codes for CASSLKAVGTGKRQGYTF.